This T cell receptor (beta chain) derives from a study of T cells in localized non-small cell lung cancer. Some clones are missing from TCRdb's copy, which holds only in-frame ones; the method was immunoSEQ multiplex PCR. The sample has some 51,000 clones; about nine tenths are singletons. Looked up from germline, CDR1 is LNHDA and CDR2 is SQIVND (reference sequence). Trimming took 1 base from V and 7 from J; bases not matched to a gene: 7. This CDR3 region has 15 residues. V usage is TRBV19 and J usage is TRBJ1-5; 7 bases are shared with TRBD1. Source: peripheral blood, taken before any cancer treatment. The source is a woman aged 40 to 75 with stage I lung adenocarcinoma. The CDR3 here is CASSIGRIGGQPQHF. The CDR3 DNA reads TGTGCCAGTAGTATAGGTCGGATAGGGGGCCAGCCCCAGCATTTT.